The next 25 T cell receptor beta chains were all read from a single sample in a study of T cells after yellow fever vaccination. TCRdb reprocessed the 5' RACE reads via MiXCR and lists one record per CDR3 protein. The table records around 50,000 distinct CDR3 sequences, approximately 7% of them present only once. Specimen: CD8+ T cells sorted from PBMCs, collected roughly 15 days after the first yellow fever vaccination. The receptors shown here come from a man younger than 35 who received the YFV17D yellow fever vaccine.

This clonotype was counted a few times. V and J are TRBV20-1 and TRBJ2-1, with TRBD2 as a possible D gene (6 bases). Germline lookup yields CDR1 DFQATT and CDR2 SNEGSKA (reference sequence). The CDR3 covers 16 residues. Trimming pared 0 bases from V and 0 bases from J, leaving 12 bases between. CDR3 sequence reads: CSARDTSSYSYNEQFF. In nucleotides, the CDR3 is TGCAGTGCTAGAGATACTAGCTCCTACTCCTACAATGAGCAGTTCTTC.

This clonotype was recorded many times. The chain has TRBV27 and TRBJ1-1; 7 bases fit TRBD1. V gave up 5 bases and J gave up 5 bases; unmatched junction bases: 5. The CDR3 is 13 residues long. Germline CDR1 MNHEY, CDR2 SMNVEV (reference sequence). Written as DNA, the CDR3 is TGTGCCAGCAGTCCCAACAGGGGAACTGAAGCTTTCTTT. It yields the protein CASSPNRGTEAFF.

This clonotype was counted at least ten times. The chain employs TRBV7-2 and TRBJ1-1; TRBD1 matches at 7 bases. Trimming at V came to 7 bases and at J to 12 bases, leaving 17 bases not matched to a gene. CDR1 SGHTA and CDR2 FQGNSA come from the germline V gene. This CDR3 is built from 14 residues. DNA for the CDR3: TGTGCCAGCAAATCCGGTGGGGACAGCGTCCGGTCTTTCTTT. Translating gives CASKSGGDSVRSFF.

The sample holds a few counts of this clonotype. The rearrangement links TRBV7-9 to TRBJ1-1, with TRBD1 matching 8 bases. Looked up from germline, CDR1 is SEHNR and CDR2 is FQNEAQ (reference sequence). V shed 4 bases, J shed 7 bases, and the junction held 11 bases outside the gene matches. The CDR3 has 15 amino acids. As DNA, the CDR3 is TGTGCCAGCAGCTCGACTGGTGGGACAGGTTATGAAGCTTTCTTT. Protein product: CASSSTGGTGYEAFF.

This clonotype has ten or more counts. The chain employs TRBV20-1 and TRBJ2-1, with D unresolved. Germline CDR1 is DFQATT and CDR2 is SNEGSKA (reference sequence). V was clipped by 5 bases and J by 2 bases, with 10 bases between them. The CDR3 length is 13 residues. The CDR3 coding sequence is TGCAGTGCTCCCCGCTGGGCCTACAATGAGCAGTTCTTC. Encoded protein: CSAPRWAYNEQFF.

At least ten counts were recorded for this clonotype. This sequence joins TRBV20-1 and TRBJ1-2; 9 nucleotides agree with TRBD1. Germline assignment: CDR1 DFQATT and CDR2 SNEGSKA (reference sequence). CDR3 length: 14 residues. V was clipped by 6 bases and J by 2 bases; unmatched bases: 7. CDR3 nucleotide sequence: TGCAGTGCCCCGGGGACAGGGAGAAACTATGGCTACACCTTC. It translates to CSAPGTGRNYGYTF.

Many counts were recorded for this clonotype. The chain employs TRBV30 and TRBJ2-1; D is perhaps TRBD2 (5 bases). Trimming removed 3 bases at V and 9 bases at J, with 21 bases between. This CDR3 is 15 amino acids long. The germline CDR1 and CDR2 sequences are GTSNPN and SVGIG (reference sequence). CDR3 bases: TGTGCCTGGAGCGGGATCTCCGGGGAGTACCGTGAGCAGTTCTTC. It codes for CAWSGISGEYREQFF.

This clonotype was counted many times. The chain is built from TRBV7-9 and TRBJ2-1; 11 nucleotides align to TRBD2. Looked up from germline, CDR1 is SEHNR and CDR2 is FQNEAQ (reference sequence). The CDR3 loop spans 14 amino acids. The V and J ends lost 5 bases and 9 bases, in that order; junction bases with no gene match: 6. As DNA, the CDR3 is TGTGCCAGCAGCCCGACTAGCGGGGCAGTTGAGCAGTTCTTC. It codes for CASSPTSGAVEQFF.

Concerning this clonotype: Being one base from a much bigger clone, this may be a read error. The chain has TRBV4-1 and TRBJ2-7, with 7 positions matching TRBD2. Germline V CDR1 and CDR2: MGHRA, YSYEKL. This CDR3 is built from 13 residues. Trimming at V came to 3 bases and at J to 6 bases, leaving 5 bases not matched to a gene. The CDR3 DNA sequence: TGCGCCAGCAGCCAGCTAGCGGTGGGCGAGCAGTACGTC. The encoded protein is CASSQLAVGEQYV.

This clonotype was seen at least ten times. CDR3 nucleotide sequence: TGTGCCAGCAGTGTTAACCCGGGGGAGCTGTTTTTT. It translates to CASSVNPGELFF. The chain couples TRBV6-6 to TRBJ2-2; D not resolved. This CDR3 comprises 12 residues. V lost 5 bases to trimming and J lost 8 bases, with 9 bases between them. Germline V gives CDR1 MNHNY, CDR2 SVGAGI (reference sequence).

This clonotype came up many times. The chain employs TRBV9 and TRBJ2-5; 7 bases align to TRBD1. CDR3 length: 16 amino acids. With 3 bases clipped from V and 4 bases from J, the junction kept 12 bases outside the gene matches. Germline V CDR1 and CDR2: SGDLS, YYNGEE. The DNA for the CDR3 is TGTGCCAGCAGCGCGGGATCGGGACAGCTTCGAGAGACCCAGTACTTC. Encoded protein: CASSAGSGQLRETQYF.

This clonotype has ten or more counts. This rearrangement joins TRBV11-1 to TRBJ2-3; 8 bases agree with TRBD1. The CDR3 sequence is 18 residues long. The junction had 18 bases not matched to a gene; V was cut back by 5 bases and J by 5 bases. Germline CDR1 SGHAT, CDR2 FQDESV (reference sequence). This CDR3 reads CASSPRQGHPLLLDTQYF. The CDR3 nucleotides read TGTGCCAGCAGCCCCCGACAGGGGCACCCTTTACTCTTAGATACGCAGTATTTT.

J is TRBJ2-2 and V is TRBV5-6, with 9 positions matching TRBD2. Germline V gene data show CDR1 as SGHDT and CDR2 as YYEEEE. J lost 6 bases, V lost 3 bases, and 6 bases had no gene match. This CDR3 has 15 residues. The CDR3, as DNA: TGTGCCAGCAGCTGGGGGACTAGCCTCGCCGGGGAGCTGTTTTTT. Amino acids: CASSWGTSLAGELFF.

This clonotype showed up many times. V gene TRBV4-1 combines with J gene TRBJ1-1; TRBD1 might be the D (6 bases). V was clipped by 0 bases and J by 7 bases, with 15 bases between them. This CDR3 is 15 amino acids long. CDR1 MGHRA and CDR2 YSYEKL come from the germline V gene. CDR3 nucleotide sequence: TGCGCCAGCAGCCAAGAACAGGGTGGGGGCCTTGAAGCTTTCTTT. Translated: CASSQEQGGGLEAFF.

This clonotype came up many times. CDR3 residues: CASSPWRGPTEAFF. The CDR3 DNA sequence: TGTGCCAGCAGCCCTTGGCGGGGCCCCACTGAAGCTTTCTTT. The V call is TRBV9, the J call TRBJ1-1, with D possibly TRBD1 on 5 matching bases. The CDR3 runs 14 residues. The germline gives CDR1 SGDLS, CDR2 YYNGEE. V was pared by 4 bases and J by 4 bases, with 14 bases between.

This clonotype was detected ten times or more. The rearrangement uses TRBV6-2 or TRBV6-3 and TRBJ2-7, with D perhaps TRBD2 (6 bases). V was clipped by 8 bases and J by 3 bases, with 23 bases between them. The germline CDR1 and CDR2 sequences are MNHEY and SVGEGT. The CDR3 is made up of 16 amino acids. DNA for the CDR3: TGTGCCAGCGCTAGCCTCGAAAGGGGACTCTTCTACGAGCAGTACGTC. Residues: CASASLERGLFYEQYV.

This clonotype was found many times. The chain couples TRBV7-3 to TRBJ2-3; D not certain. CDR3 length equals 13 residues. V shed 2 bases and J shed 5 bases, with 8 bases lying between them. The V gene's germline CDR1 is SGHTA and CDR2 FQGTGA. CDR3 in amino acids: CASSLSGLDTQYF. DNA of the CDR3: TGTGCCAGCAGCTTATCCGGGTTAGATACGCAGTATTTT. Variable domain in full (rest from reference TRBV7-3 and TRBJ2-3): GAGVSQTPSNKVTEKGKYVELRCDPISGHTALYWYRQSLGQGPEFLIYFQGTGAADDSGLPNDRFFAVRPEGSVSTLKIQRTERGDSAVYLCASSLSGLDTQYFGPGTRLTVL.

This clonotype was seen ten or more times. V is TRBV4-1 and J is TRBJ2-1, with D perhaps TRBD2 (6 bases). V gave up 1 base and J gave up 3 bases, with 16 bases separating them. Germline values: CDR1 MGHRA, CDR2 YSYEKL. The CDR3 contains 17 residues. The CDR3 sequence is CASSQGWGDHNYNEQFF. DNA of the CDR3: TGCGCCAGCAGCCAAGGATGGGGGGACCATAACTACAATGAGCAGTTCTTC.

Of note for this clonotype: Possible read error: a much larger clone is one base away. The chain links TRBV7-9 to TRBJ1-1, with 7 bases fitting TRBD1. V shed 5 bases, J shed 4 bases, and the junction held 4 bases outside the gene matches. The germline V gene has CDR1 SEHNR and CDR2 FQNEAQ (reference sequence). The CDR3 has 13 amino acids. The CDR3 DNA reads TGTGCCAGCAGCCGAGGACAGGCCACTGAAGCTTTCTTT. Its translation: CASSRGQATEAFF.

This clonotype has ten or more counts. The chain has TRBV21-1 and TRBJ1-5; the D segment call TRBD1 is taken from the table without a DNA check. TRBV21-1 is a listed pseudogene. The length of the CDR3 is 19 residues. The CDR3 DNA reads as TGTGCCAACCCTAGAAAAAGCAGGGGGCGCTTCGGAAGCAATCAGCCCCAGCATTTT. It codes for CANPRKSRGRFGSNQPQHF.

This clonotype was seen only a few times. This chain uses TRBV11-3 with TRBJ2-5; D is perhaps TRBD2 (5 bases). The V end was cut by 3 bases, the J end by 1 base, with 15 bases between. Looked up from germline, CDR1 is SGHNT and CDR2 is YENEEA. CDR3 length: 16 amino acids. The CDR3 region is CASSLSLTGSQETQYF. The CDR3 DNA sequence: TGTGCCAGCAGCTTGTCTTTAACGGGAAGCCAAGAGACCCAGTACTTC.

This clonotype was found many times. V is TRBV4-3 and J is TRBJ1-5; D remains unclear. Germline CDR1 reads LGHNA; CDR2 reads YSLEER. The CDR3 loop spans 15 amino acids. V lost 3 bases and J 5 bases, leaving 14 bases between the germline ends. CDR3 sequence reads: CASSQVWGGDQPQHF. The CDR3 DNA reads as TGCGCCAGCAGCCAGGTTTGGGGTGGGGATCAGCCCCAGCATTTT.

Ten or more counts support this clonotype. J is TRBJ1-1 and V is TRBV7-6; no firm D call. The length of the CDR3 is 14 residues. The V gene's germline CDR1 is SGHVS and CDR2 FNYEAQ. Trimming shortened V by 0 bases and J by 5 bases, and 10 bases separated the two germline ends. The DNA for the CDR3 is TGTGCCAGCAGCTTAGCGCTAGTGGGAACTGAAGCTTTCTTT. Residues: CASSLALVGTEAFF.

This clonotype was counted at least ten times. This rearrangement joins TRBV4-1 to TRBJ2-3, with TRBD2 matching over 7 bases. Germline CDR1 MGHRA, CDR2 YSYEKL. This CDR3 contains 13 residues. The V segment lost 3 bases and the J segment 4 bases; nucleotides outside the gene matches: 1. CDR3 sequence (DNA): TGCGCCAGCAGCCAGACTAGCCCAGATACGCAGTATTTT. Amino acid sequence: CASSQTSPDTQYF.

This clonotype has at least ten counts. This rearrangement joins TRBV6-6 to TRBJ1-2, with a possible D match to TRBD1 (5 bases). Looked up from germline, CDR1 is MNHNY and CDR2 is SVGAGI (reference sequence). The CDR3 runs 13 residues. Trimming cost V 3 bases and J 5 bases, with 10 bases left between them. CDR3 amino acids: CASSYQDNYGYTF. CDR3 DNA: TGTGCCAGCAGTTATCAGGACAATTATGGCTACACCTTC.